These 8 T cell receptor beta chains share one sample of origin, sequenced in a study of T-cell reconstitution after alpha-beta-depleted transplantation in children. Preparation of the TCRbeta library used unique molecular identifiers. TCRdb independently ran MiXCR on the PCR reads; one entry per CDR3 protein. There are some 840,000 distinct CDR3 sequences in the sample; around 15% occur only once, and just under 5% lies in the top ten. Sequenced material: PBMCs, mostly from graft donor cells, taken 360 days after TCRalphabeta/CD19-depleted stem cell transplant. These receptors were taken from a male patient between 5 and 17 years old who had a stem cell transplant for acute lymphoblastic leukemia, so the T cells may come from the graft donor.

The chain is built from TRBV3-1 and TRBJ2-3; 12 nucleotides align to TRBD2. From germline, CDR1 is LGHDT and CDR2 YNNKEL (reference sequence). Germline trimming cut 6 bases from V and 6 bases from J; bases unmatched to any gene: 7. The CDR3 is 15 residues long. DNA of the CDR3: TGTGCCAGCAGTCGGACTAGCGGGATACGTGATACGCAGTATTTT. It yields the protein CASSRTSGIRDTQYF.

The chain joins TRBV5-1 to TRBJ2-5; TRBD1 matches 9 bases. Looked up from germline, CDR1 is SGHRS and CDR2 is YFSETQ. V trimming: 0 bases; J trimming: 4 bases; junction bases outside the gene matches: 1. This CDR3 comprises 14 residues. CDR3 bases: TGCGCCAGCAGCTTGGTGACAGGGGGAGAGACCCAGTACTTC. Residues: CASSLVTGGETQYF.

The rearrangement joins TRBV20-1 to TRBJ2-7; D is unclear. The CDR3 spans 11 residues. Trimming removed 3 bases at V and 2 bases at J, with 5 bases between. Per germline, CDR1 DFQATT and CDR2 SNEGSKA (reference sequence). In DNA, the CDR3 is TGCAGTGCTAGTTCGGCCTACGAGCAGTACTTC. It yields the protein CSASSAYEQYF.

This clonotype has more than one count but fewer than ten. The J gene is TRBJ2-5, the V gene TRBV5-1, with 15 bases lining up with TRBD2. V lost 4 bases to trimming and J lost 4 bases; unmatched junction nucleotides: 8. The CDR3 runs to 17 residues. The germline V gene has CDR1 SGHRS and CDR2 YFSETQ. The chain's CDR3 is CASSHRTSGRAVETQYF. CDR3 bases: TGCGCCAGCAGCCACCGGACTAGCGGGAGGGCCGTAGAGACCCAGTACTTC.

The rearrangement links TRBV7-7 to TRBJ2-1; TRBD1 aligns across 8 bases. The ends lost 0 bases at V and 6 bases at J; junction bases unmatched: 10. This CDR3 has 17 amino acids. The germline V gene has CDR1 SSHAT and CDR2 FNYEAQ (reference sequence). The CDR3 DNA is TGTGCCAGCAGCTTAGCCCCTTTTCGGACAGGGTTCAATGAGCAGTTCTTC. This gives the protein CASSLAPFRTGFNEQFF.

The CDR3, as DNA: TGTGCCAGCGGTAGCGGGACCTCCTACGAGCAGTACTTC. Protein: CASGSGTSYEQYF. The chain uses TRBV27 and TRBJ2-7, with 8 nucleotides matching TRBD2. This CDR3 has 13 residues. Germline values: CDR1 MNHEY, CDR2 SMNVEV (reference sequence). Trimming at V came to 8 bases and at J to 0 bases, leaving 3 bases not matched to a gene.

The chain uses TRBV3-1 and TRBJ2-2; perhaps D is TRBD1 or TRBD2 (5 bases each). V shed 8 bases and J shed 0 bases, with 25 bases lying between them. The CDR3 sequence is 19 residues long. Looked up from germline, CDR1 is LGHDT and CDR2 is YNNKEL (reference sequence). Here the CDR3 DNA reads TGTGCCAGCTGTCCTCCGGGACGGTCTCCCTTTGCGAACACCGGGGAGCTGTTTTTT. Protein product: CASCPPGRSPFANTGELFF.

This clonotype has only one observation. The rearrangement uses TRBV11-2 and TRBJ1-2, with 8 nucleotides matching TRBD1. The J segment lost 2 bases and the V segment lost 5 bases, leaving 16 bases of the junction unmatched. The V gene's germline CDR1 is SGHAT and CDR2 FQNNGV. This CDR3 has 18 residues. The CDR3: CASSPWRFRDRRNYGYTF. CDR3 DNA sequence: TGTGCCAGCAGCCCCTGGCGATTCCGGGACAGGCGCAACTATGGCTACACCTTC.